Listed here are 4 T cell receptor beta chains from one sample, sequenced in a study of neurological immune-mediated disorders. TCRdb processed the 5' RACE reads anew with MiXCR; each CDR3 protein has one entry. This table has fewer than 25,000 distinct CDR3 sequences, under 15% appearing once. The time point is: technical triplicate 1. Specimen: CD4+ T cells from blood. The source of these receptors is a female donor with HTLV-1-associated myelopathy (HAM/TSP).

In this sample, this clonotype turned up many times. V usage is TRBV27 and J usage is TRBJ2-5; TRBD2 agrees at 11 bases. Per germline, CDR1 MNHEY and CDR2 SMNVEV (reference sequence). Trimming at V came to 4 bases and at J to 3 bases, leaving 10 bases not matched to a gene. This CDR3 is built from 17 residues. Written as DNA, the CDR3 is TGTGCCAGCAGTTATGGCTTAGCGGGGGGGCGAAAAGAGACCCAGTACTTC. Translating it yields CASSYGLAGGRKETQYF.

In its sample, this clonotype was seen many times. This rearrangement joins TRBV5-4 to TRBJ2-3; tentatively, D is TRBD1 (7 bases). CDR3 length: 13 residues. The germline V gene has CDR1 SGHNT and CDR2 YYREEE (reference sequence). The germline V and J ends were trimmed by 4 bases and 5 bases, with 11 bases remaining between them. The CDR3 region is CASSPQGGDTQYF. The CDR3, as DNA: TGTGCCAGCAGCCCCCAGGGGGGAGATACGCAGTATTTT.

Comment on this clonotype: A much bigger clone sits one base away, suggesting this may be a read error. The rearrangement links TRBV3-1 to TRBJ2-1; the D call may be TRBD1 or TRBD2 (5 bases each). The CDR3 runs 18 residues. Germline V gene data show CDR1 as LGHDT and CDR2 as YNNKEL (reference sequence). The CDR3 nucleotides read TGTTCCAGCAGCCAAGTGGGACCAGCGCCGAGCTCCTACAATGAGCAGTTCTTC. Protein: CSSSQVGPAPSSYNEQFF.

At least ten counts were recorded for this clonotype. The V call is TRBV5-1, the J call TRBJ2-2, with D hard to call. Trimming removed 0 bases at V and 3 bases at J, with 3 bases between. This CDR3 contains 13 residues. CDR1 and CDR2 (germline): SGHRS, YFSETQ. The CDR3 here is CASSLAYTGELFF. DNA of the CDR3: TGCGCCAGCAGCTTGGCCTACACCGGGGAGCTGTTTTTT.